This T cell receptor (beta chain) stems from a study of graft-versus-host responses after intestinal transplantation. Study-wide background: Each recipient received a multivisceral, liver-intestinal, or isolated intestinal graft.

Of note for this clone: Antigen specificity is unknown.

Sequencing used immunoSEQ multiplex PCR; TCRdb keeps in-frame clones, though not all of them. This sample yields more than 100,000 clones, of which roughly 91% are seen a single time; about 0.11% belongs to the top ten. Germline V gives CDR1 SGHVS, CDR2 FQNEAQ. The trim removed 3 bases at V and 4 bases at J, leaving 11 bases unmatched. CDR3 length: 16 residues. Study-wide results and limits: Among recipient marrow samples, GvH clones were found; some appeared first in ileum or blood. Early post-transplant HvG declines were associated with peak circulating GvH clone levels. Those patients showing graft-donor T cell macrochimerism displayed high graft-versus-host to host-versus-graft clonal ratios in allografts.

This clonotype originated in a human donor who received an intestinal transplant. The rearrangement links TRBV7-8 to TRBJ2-5, with 7 bases identical to TRBD2. This sample comprised unstimulated CD4+ T cells sorted from spleen or lymph node cells, obtained before intestinal transplant. The CDR3 DNA follows: TGTGCCAGCAGCTTCTTAGCGGGTACTATTCCAGAGACCCAGTACTTC. Translated, it gives CASSFLAGTIPETQYF.